These 8 T cell receptor beta chains were all obtained from the same sample, sequenced in a study of T cell responses to AZD1222 COVID-19 vaccine. Clones were sequenced by immunoSEQ multiplex PCR, and TCRdb holds only the in-frame ones, with some missing. The profile shows approximately 150,000 clones, 90% of them singletons. This sample comprised peripheral blood, obtained 28 days after the second AZD1222 dose. All receptors derive from an adult who received the AZD1222 COVID-19 vaccine.

The V gene is TRBV6-5, the J gene TRBJ1-3; D unclear. Germline-derived CDR1 and CDR2 are MNHEY and SVGAGI. This CDR3 contains 16 residues. The V end was cut by 3 bases, the J end by 1 base, with 13 bases between. The CDR3 DNA reads as TGTGCCAGCAGTTATGGCGGTACTTTTTCTGGAAACACCATATATTTT. It specifies CASSYGGTFSGNTIYF.

This clone was observed a handful of times. The identical CDR3 is also encoded by other nucleotide sequences in the sample. The rearrangement uses TRBV6-5 and TRBJ1-1; no clear D. Germline assignment: CDR1 MNHEY and CDR2 SVGAGI. The V and J ends lost 2 bases and 2 bases respectively, with 6 bases between them. The CDR3 has 13 residues. The chain's CDR3 is CASSYTENTEAFF. The CDR3 DNA follows: TGTGCCAGCAGTTACACCGAAAACACTGAAGCTTTCTTT.

This chain connects TRBV5-4 to TRBJ2-1; D may be TRBD2 (6 bases). Germline assignment: CDR1 SGHNT and CDR2 YYREEE (reference sequence). The CDR3 is 14 residues long. V lost 1 base to trimming and J lost 4 bases, with 9 bases between them. CDR3 nucleotide sequence: TGTGCCAGCAGCTTGACTAGCCCGTACAATGAGCAGTTCTTC. Encoded protein: CASSLTSPYNEQFF.

The chain uses TRBV12-5 and TRBJ2-5; unclear D gene. Per the germline V gene, CDR1 is LGHNT and CDR2 is FRNRAP. Trimming cost V 3 bases and J 4 bases, with 6 bases left between them. This CDR3 spans 12 amino acids. Here the CDR3 reads CASGFSVETQYF. In DNA form, the CDR3 reads TGTGCTAGTGGTTTCTCGGTAGAGACCCAGTACTTC. The full variable domain, completed using reference TRBV12-5 and TRBJ2-5, is DARVTQTPRHKVTEMGQEVTMRCQPILGHNTVFWYRQTMMQGLELLAYFRNRAPLDDSGMPKDRFSAEMPDATLATLKIQPSEPRDSAVYFCASGFSVETQYFGPGTRLLVL.

In the case of this clone: This specimen includes other DNA sequences encoding the same CDR3. The chain is built from TRBV4-2 and TRBJ1-5; D is unresolved. The CDR3 sequence is 15 residues long. Germline V gene sequence: CDR1 LGHNA, CDR2 YNFKEQ. V dropped 0 bases and J dropped 0 bases, with 6 bases sitting between them. The CDR3 nucleotides read TGTGCCAGCAGCCAAGAGTCCGGTAGCAATCAGCCCCAGCATTTT. As protein: CASSQESGSNQPQHF.

This clone was counted a single time. J is TRBJ1-2 and V is TRBV30; TRBD1 matches 9 bases. Germline CDR1 is GTSNPN and CDR2 is SVGIG (reference sequence). With 3 bases clipped from V and 4 bases from J, the junction kept 9 bases outside the gene matches. CDR3 length: 15 residues. This CDR3 reads CAWRGYDRGIYGYTF. The CDR3 nucleotides are TGTGCCTGGAGAGGCTACGACAGGGGGATCTATGGCTACACCTTC.

The chain recombines TRBV21-1 with TRBJ2-1; no check of the table's D call, TRBD2, against the DNA was made. TRBV21-1 is tagged as a pseudogene. The CDR3 contains 16 residues. The CDR3 DNA follows: TGTGCCACCCTTTTTTCGAGAGCGGGGCCTTACAATGAGCAGTTCTTC. It is translated as CATLFSRAGPYNEQFF.

The rearrangement links TRBV10-3 to TRBJ2-3, with D maybe TRBD1 (6 bases). Germline V gene lookup returns CDR1 ENHRY and CDR2 SYGVKD. This CDR3 is 14 amino acids long. Trimming took 4 bases from V and 2 from J, leaving 10 bases between them. The CDR3 bases are TGTGCCATCAGTGGACAGGTTTACACAGATACGCAGTATTTT. Its translation is CAISGQVYTDTQYF.